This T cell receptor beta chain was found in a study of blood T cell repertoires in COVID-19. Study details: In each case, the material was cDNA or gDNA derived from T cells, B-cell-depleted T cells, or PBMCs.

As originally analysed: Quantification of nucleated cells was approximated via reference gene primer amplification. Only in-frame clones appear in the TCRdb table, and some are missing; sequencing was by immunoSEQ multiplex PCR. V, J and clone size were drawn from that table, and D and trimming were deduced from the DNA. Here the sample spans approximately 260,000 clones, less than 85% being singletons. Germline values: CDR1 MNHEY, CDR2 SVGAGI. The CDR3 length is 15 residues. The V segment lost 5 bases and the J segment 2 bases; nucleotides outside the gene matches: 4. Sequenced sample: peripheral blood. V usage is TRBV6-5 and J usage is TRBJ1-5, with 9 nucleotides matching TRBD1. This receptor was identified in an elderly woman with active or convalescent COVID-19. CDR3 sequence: CASSRDRAGNQPQHF. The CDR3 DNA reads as TGTGCCAGCAGTCGGGACAGGGCGGGCAATCAGCCCCAGCATTTT.